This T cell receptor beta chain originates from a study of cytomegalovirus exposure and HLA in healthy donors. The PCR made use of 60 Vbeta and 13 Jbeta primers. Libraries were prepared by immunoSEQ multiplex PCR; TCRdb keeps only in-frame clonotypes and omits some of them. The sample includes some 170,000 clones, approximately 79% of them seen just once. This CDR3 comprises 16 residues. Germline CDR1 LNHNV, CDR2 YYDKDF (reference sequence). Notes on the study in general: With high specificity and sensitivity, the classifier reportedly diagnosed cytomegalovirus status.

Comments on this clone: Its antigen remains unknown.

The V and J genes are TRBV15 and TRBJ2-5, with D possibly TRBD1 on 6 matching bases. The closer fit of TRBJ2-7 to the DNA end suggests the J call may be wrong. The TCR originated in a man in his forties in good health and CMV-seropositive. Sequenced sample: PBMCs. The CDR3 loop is CATSRMTGYDSYEQYF. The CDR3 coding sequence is TGTGCCACCAGCAGGATGACAGGATATGACTCCTACGAGCAGTACTTC.